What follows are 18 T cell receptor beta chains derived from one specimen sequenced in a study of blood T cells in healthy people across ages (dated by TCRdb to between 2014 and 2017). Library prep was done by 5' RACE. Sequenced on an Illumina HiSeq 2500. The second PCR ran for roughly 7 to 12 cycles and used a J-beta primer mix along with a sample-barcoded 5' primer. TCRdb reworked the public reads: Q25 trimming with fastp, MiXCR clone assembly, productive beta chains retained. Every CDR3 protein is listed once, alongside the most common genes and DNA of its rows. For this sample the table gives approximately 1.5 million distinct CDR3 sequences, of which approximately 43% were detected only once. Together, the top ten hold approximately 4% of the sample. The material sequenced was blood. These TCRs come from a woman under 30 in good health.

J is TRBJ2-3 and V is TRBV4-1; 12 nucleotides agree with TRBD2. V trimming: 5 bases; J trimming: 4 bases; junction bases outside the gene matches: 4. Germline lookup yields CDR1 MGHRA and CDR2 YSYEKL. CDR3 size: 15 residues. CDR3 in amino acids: CASSMTSGGADTQYF. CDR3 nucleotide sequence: TGCGCCAGCAGCATGACTAGCGGGGGCGCAGATACGCAGTATTTT.

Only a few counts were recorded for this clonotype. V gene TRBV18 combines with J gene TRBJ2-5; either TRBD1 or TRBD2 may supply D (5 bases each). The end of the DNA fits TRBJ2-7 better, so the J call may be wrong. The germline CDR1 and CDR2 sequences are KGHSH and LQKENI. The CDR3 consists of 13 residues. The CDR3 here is CASSGGMNYEQYF. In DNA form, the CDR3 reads TGTGCCAGCTCAGGGGGAATGAACTACGAGCAGTACTTC.

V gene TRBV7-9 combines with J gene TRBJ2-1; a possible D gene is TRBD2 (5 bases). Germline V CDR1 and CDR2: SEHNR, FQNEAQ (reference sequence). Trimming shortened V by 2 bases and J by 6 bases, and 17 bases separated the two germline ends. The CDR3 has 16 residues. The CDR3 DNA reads TGTGCCAGCAGCTTATTTTCACTAGTCTTTGGCAATGAGCAGTTCTTC. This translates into CASSLFSLVFGNEQFF.

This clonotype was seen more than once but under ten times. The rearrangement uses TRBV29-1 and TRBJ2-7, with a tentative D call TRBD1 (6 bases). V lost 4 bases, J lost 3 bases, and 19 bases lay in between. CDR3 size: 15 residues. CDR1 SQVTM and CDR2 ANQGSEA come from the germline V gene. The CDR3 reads CSVGPNRAEGYEQYF. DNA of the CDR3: TGCAGCGTTGGACCGAACAGGGCCGAGGGCTACGAGCAGTACTTC.

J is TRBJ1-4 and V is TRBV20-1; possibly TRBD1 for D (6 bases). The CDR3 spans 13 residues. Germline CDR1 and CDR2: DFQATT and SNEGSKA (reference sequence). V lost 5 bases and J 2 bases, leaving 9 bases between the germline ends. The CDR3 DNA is TGCAGTGCTGCGGGGGCCACTAATGAAAAACTGTTTTTT. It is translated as CSAAGATNEKLFF.

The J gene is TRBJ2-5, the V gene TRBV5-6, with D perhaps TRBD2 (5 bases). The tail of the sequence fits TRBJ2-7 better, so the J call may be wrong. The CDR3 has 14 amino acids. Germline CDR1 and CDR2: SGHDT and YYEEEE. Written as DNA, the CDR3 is TGTGCCAGCAGCTTGGCCGGGGTAATCTACGAGCAGTACTTC. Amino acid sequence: CASSLAGVIYEQYF.

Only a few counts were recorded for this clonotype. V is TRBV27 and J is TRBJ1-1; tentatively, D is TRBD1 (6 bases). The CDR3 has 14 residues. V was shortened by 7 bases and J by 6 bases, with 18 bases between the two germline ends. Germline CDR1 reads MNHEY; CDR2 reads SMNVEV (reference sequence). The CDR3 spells CASTLGGGISEAFF. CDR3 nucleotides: TGTGCCAGCACCTTAGGAGGGGGTATATCTGAAGCTTTCTTT.

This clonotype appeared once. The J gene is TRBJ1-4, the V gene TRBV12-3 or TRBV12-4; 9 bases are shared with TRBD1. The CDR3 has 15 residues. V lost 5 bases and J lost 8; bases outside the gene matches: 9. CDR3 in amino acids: CASSTLTGGREKLFF. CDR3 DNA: TGTGCCAGCAGTACCCTGACAGGGGGTCGAGAAAAACTGTTTTTT.

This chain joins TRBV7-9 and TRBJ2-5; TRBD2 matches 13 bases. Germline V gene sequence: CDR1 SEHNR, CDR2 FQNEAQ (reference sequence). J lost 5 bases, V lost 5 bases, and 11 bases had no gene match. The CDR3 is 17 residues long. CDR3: CASSLPYRTSGSETQYF. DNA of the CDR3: TGTGCCAGCAGCCTCCCATATCGGACTAGCGGGAGTGAGACCCAGTACTTC.

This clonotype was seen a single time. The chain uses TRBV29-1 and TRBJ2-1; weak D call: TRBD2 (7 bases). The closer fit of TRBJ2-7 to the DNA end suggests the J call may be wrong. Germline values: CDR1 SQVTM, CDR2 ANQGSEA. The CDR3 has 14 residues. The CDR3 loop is CSAGGQRDYNEQYF. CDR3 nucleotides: TGCAGCGCCGGGGGCCAGCGGGACTACAATGAGCAGTACTTC.

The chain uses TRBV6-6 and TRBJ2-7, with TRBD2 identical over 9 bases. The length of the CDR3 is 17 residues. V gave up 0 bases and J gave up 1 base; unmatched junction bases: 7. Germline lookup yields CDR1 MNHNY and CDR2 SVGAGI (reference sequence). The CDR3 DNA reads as TGTGCCAGCAGTTACTCGGCTAGCGGGGTATTTTCCTACGAGCAGTACTTC. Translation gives CASSYSASGVFSYEQYF.

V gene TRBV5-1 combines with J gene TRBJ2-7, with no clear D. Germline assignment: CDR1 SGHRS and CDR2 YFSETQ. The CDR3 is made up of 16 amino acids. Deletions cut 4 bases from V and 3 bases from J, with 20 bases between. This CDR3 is CASSPLSAETHYEQYF. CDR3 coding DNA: TGCGCCAGCAGCCCCCTGTCGGCAGAGACCCACTACGAGCAGTACTTC.

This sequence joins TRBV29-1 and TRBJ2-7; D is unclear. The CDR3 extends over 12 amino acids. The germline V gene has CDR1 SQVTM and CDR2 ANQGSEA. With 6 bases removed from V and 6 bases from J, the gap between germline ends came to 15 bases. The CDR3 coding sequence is TGCAGCGTGACACCTGGCTCCCTCGAGCAGTACTTC. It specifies CSVTPGSLEQYF.

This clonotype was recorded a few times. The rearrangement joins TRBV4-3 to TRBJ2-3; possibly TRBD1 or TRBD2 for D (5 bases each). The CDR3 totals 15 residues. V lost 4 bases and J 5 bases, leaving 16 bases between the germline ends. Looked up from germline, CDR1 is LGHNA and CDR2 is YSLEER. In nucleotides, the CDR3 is TGCGCCAGCAGCCTTGGCTCCCCTGGGGGAGATACGCAGTATTTT. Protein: CASSLGSPGGDTQYF.

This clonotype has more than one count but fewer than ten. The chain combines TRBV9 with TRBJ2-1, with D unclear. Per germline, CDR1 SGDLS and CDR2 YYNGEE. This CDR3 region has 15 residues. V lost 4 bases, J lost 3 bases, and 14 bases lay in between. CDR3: CASSPPGSGYNEQFF. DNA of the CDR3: TGTGCCAGCAGCCCACCCGGCTCGGGCTACAATGAGCAGTTCTTC.

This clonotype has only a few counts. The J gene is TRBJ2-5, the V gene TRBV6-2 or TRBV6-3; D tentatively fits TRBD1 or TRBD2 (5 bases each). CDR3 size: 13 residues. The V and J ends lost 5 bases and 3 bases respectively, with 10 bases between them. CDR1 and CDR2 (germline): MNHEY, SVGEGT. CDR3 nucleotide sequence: TGTGCCAGCAGTACTAGAGGGGAAGAGACCCAGTACTTC. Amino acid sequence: CASSTRGEETQYF.

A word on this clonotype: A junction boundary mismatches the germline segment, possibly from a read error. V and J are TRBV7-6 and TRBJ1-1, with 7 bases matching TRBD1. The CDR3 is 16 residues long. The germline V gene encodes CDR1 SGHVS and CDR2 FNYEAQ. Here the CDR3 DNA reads TGTGCCAGCAGCTTAGATCCGACAGGGAGGAACACTGGAGCTTTCTTT. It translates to CASSLDPTGRNTGAFF.

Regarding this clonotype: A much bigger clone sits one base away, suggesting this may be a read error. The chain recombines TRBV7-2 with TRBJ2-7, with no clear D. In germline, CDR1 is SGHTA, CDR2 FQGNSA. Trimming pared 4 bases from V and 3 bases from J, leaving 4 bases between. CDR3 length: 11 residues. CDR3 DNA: TGTACCAGCAGCTGGGACTACGAGCAGTACTTC. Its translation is CTSSWDYEQYF. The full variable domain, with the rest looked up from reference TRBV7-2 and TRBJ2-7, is GAGVSQSPSNKVTEKGKDVELRCDPISGHTALYWYRQSLGQGLEFLIYFQGNSAPDKSGLPSDRFSAERTGGSVSTLTIQRTQQEDSAVYLCTSSWDYEQYFGPGTRLTVT.